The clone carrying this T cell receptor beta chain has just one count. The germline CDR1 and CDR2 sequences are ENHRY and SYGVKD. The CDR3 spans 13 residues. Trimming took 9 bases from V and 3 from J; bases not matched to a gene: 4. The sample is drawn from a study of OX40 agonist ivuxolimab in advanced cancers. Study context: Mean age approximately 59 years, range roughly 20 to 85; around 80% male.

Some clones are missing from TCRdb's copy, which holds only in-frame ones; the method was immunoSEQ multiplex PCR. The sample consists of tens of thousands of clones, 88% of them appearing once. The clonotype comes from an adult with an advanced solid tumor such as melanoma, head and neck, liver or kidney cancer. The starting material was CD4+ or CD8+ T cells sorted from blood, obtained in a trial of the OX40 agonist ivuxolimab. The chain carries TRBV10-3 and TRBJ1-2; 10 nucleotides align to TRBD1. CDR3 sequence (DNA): TGTGCCATTTCCGGGACAGGGGACTATGGCTACACCTTC. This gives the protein CAISGTGDYGYTF.